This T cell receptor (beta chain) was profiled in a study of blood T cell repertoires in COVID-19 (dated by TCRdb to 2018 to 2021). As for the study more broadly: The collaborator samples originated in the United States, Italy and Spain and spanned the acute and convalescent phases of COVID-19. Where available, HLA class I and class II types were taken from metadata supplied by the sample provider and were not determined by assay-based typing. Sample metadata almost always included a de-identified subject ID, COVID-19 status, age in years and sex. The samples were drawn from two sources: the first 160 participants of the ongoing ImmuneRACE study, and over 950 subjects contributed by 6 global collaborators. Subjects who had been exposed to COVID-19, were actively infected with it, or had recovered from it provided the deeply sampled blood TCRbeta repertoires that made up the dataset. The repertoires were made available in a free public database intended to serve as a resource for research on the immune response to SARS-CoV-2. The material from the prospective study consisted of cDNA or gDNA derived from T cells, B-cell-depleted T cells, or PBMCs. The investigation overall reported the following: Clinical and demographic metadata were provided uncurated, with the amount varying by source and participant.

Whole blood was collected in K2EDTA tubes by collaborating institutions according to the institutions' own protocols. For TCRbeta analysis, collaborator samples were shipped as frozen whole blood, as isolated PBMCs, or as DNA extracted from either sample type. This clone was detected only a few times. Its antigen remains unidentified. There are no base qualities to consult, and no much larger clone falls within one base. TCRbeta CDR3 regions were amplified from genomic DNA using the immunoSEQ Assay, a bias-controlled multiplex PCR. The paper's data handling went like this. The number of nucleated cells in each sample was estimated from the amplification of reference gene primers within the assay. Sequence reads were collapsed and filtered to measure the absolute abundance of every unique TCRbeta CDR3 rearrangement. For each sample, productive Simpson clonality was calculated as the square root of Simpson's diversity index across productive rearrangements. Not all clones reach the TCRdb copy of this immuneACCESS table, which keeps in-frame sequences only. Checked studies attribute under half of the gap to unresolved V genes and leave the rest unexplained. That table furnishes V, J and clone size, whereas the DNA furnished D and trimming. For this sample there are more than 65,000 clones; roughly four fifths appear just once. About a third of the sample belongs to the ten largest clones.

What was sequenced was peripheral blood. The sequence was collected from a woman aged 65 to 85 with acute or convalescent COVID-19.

The base sequence is TGTGCCAGCAGTTACGAACCGGAGGGACGGGATGAGCAGTTCTTC. This codes for CASSYEPEGRDEQFF. The sequence joins TRBV6-6 to TRBJ2-1, and possibly TRBD2, on 6 matching bases. Its CDR3 holds 15 amino acids, cysteine through phenylalanine. Left in the record is the CDR3 DNA by itself, 45 bases read in frame from the first base. The germline ends are 16 bases apart after V is trimmed by 2 bases and J by 8 bases. CDR1 and CDR2, per the germline V gene (reference sequence), are MNHNY and SVGAGI.